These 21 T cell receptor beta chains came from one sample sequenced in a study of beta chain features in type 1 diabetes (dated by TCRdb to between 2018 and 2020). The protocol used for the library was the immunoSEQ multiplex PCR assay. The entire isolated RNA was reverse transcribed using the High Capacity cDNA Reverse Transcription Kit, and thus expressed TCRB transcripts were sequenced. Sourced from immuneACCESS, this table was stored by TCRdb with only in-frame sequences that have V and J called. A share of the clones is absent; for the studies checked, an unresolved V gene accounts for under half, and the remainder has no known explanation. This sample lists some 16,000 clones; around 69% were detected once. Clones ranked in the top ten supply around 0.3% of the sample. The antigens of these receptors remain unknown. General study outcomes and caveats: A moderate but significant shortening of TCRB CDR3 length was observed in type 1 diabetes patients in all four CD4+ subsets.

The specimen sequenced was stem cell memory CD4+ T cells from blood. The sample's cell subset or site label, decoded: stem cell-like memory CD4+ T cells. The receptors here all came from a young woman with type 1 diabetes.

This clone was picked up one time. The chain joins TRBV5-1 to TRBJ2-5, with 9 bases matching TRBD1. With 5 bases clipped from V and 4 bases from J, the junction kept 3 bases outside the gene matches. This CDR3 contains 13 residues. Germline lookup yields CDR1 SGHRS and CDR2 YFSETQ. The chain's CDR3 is CASREGQGETQYF. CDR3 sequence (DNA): TGCGCCAGCAGAGAGGGACAGGGAGAGACCCAGTACTTC.

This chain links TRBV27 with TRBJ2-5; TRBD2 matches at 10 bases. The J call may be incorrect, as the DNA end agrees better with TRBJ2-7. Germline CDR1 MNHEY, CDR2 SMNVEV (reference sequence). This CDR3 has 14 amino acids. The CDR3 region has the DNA TGTGCCAGCAGTTCGGGACTAGCGACGAACGAGCAGTACTTC. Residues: CASSSGLATNEQYF.

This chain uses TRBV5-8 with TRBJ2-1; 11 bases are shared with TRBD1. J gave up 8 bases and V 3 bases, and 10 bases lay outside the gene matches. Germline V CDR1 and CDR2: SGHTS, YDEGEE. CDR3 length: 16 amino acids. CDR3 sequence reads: CASSYLGQGVYDEQFF. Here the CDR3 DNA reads TGTGCCAGCAGCTATTTGGGACAGGGGGTTTACGATGAGCAGTTCTTC. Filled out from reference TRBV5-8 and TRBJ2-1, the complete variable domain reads EAGVTQSPTHLIKTRGQQATLRCSPISGHTSVYWYQQALGLGLQFLLWYDEGEERNRGNFPPRFSGRQFPNYSSELNVNALELEDSALYLCASSYLGQGVYDEQFFGPGTRLTVL.

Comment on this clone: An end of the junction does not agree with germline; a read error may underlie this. The CDR3 spells CAWSRPPGVF. CDR3 coding DNA: TGTGCCTGGAGCCGACCACCGGGGGTATTT. J is TRBJ1-1 and V is TRBV30; TRBD1 might be the D (5 bases). CDR1 GTSNPN and CDR2 SVGIG come from the germline V gene (reference sequence). The CDR3 is 10 amino acids.

The CDR3 sequence is CASSPGQVLPYEQYF. The CDR3 DNA reads TGTGCCAGCAGCCCTGGACAGGTCCTCCCCTACGAGCAGTACTTC. The chain recombines TRBV7-9 with TRBJ2-7; 7 bases match TRBD1. With V trimmed by 5 bases and J by 2 bases, 9 bases remained unmatched. This CDR3 has 15 amino acids. Germline CDR1 SEHNR, CDR2 FQNEAQ (reference sequence).

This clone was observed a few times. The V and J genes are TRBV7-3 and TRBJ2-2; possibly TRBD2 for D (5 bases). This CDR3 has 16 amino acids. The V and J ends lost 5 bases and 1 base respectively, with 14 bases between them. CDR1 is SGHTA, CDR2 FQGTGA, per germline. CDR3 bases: TGTGCCAGCAGCGCCCGAGGAGCGGAGAACACCGGGGAGCTGTTTTTT. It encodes CASSARGAENTGELFF.

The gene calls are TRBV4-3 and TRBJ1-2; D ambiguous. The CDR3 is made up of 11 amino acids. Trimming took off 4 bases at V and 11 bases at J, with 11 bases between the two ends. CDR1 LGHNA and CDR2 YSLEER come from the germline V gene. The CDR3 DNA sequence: TGCGCCAGCAGCCGAGGGCCTCGATACACCTTC. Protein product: CASSRGPRYTF.

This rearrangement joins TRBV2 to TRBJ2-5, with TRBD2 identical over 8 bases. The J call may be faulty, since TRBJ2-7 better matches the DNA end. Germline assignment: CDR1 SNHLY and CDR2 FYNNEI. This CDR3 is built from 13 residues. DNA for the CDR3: TGTGCCAGCAAGCGGACTAGCAGCCACGAGCAGTACTTC. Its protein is CASKRTSSHEQYF.

CDR3 amino acids: CASSWTVQSYGYTF. Here the CDR3 DNA reads TGTGCCAGCAGCTGGACAGTTCAGAGCTATGGCTACACCTTC. The chain links TRBV7-9 to TRBJ1-2; maybe TRBD1 (6 bases). Trimming stripped 4 bases from V and 4 bases from J, with 13 bases between. Germline V CDR1 and CDR2: SEHNR, FQNEAQ (reference sequence). This CDR3 is built from 14 residues.

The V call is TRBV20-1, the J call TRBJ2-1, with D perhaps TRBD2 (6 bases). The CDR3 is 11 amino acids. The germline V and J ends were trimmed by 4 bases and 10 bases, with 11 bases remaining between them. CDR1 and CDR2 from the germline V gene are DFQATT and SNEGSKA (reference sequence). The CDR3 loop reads CSAIPTSEQFF. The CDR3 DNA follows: TGCAGTGCTATCCCAACTAGCGAGCAGTTCTTC.

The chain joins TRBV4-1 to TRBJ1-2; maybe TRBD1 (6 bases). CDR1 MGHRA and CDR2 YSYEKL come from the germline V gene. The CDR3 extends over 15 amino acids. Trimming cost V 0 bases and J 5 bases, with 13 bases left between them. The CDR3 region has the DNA TGCGCCAGCAGCCAAGAACAGGGCGTCGGGTATGGCTACACCTTC. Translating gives CASSQEQGVGYGYTF.

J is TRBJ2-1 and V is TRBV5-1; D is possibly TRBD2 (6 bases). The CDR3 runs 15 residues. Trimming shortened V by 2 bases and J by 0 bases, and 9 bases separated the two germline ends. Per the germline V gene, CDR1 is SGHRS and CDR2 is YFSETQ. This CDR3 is CASSFASASYNEQFF. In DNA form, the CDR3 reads TGCGCCAGCAGCTTTGCTAGCGCCTCCTACAATGAGCAGTTCTTC.

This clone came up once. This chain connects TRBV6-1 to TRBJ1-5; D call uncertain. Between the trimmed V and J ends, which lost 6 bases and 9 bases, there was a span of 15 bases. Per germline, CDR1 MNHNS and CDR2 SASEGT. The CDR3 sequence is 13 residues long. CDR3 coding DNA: TGTGCCAGCAGGGCCCGGGGAGATACGCCCCAGCATTTT. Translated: CASRARGDTPQHF.

DNA of the CDR3: TGTGCCAGCTCACCCCAGCGAAGCACAGATACGCAGTATTTT. Its translation: CASSPQRSTDTQYF. V usage is TRBV18 and J usage is TRBJ2-3; D uncertain. The CDR3 has 14 residues. V shed 3 bases and J shed 0 bases, with 7 bases lying between them. CDR1 is KGHSH, CDR2 LQKENI, per germline.

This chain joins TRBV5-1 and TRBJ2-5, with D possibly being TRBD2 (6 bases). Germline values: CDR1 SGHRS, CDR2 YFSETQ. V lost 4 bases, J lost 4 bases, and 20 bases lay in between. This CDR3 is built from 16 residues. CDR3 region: CASSPLGVGGGETQYF. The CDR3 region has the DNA TGCGCCAGCAGCCCCCTCGGTGTGGGAGGAGGAGAGACCCAGTACTTC.

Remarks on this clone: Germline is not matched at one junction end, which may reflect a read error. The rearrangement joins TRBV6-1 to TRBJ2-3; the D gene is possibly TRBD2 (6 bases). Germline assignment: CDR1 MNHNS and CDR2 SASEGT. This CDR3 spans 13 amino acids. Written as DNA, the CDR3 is TGTGCCAGCAGTGAAGAAGGCCCCTCGACTAGATTGTTT. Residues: CASSEEGPSTRLF.

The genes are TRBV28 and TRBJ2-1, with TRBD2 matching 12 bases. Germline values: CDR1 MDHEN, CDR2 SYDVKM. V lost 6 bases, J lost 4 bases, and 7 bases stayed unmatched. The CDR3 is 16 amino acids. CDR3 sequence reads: CASSRLAGARYNEQFF. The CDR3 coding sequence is TGTGCCAGCAGCAGACTAGCGGGAGCGAGGTACAATGAGCAGTTCTTC.

CDR3 DNA: TGTGCCAGCAGCTTAGATGAGACACGCAACACTGAAGCTTTCTTT. This sequence encodes CASSLDETRNTEAFF. This chain links TRBV11-3 with TRBJ1-1; D unresolved. V dropped 0 bases and J dropped 2 bases, with 10 bases sitting between them. Germline CDR1 reads SGHNT; CDR2 reads YENEEA. This CDR3 region has 15 residues.

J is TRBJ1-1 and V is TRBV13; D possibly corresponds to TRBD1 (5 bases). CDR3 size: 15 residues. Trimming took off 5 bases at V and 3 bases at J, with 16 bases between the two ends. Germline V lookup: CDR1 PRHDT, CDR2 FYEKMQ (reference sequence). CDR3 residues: CASSRGEQYDTEAFF. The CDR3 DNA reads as TGTGCCAGCAGCCGGGGGGAACAGTACGACACTGAAGCTTTCTTT.

CDR3 residues: CASSSDRTGNTEAFF. The CDR3 coding sequence is TGTGCCAGCAGTTCTGACCGGACAGGGAACACTGAAGCTTTCTTT. The rearrangement links TRBV6-1 to TRBJ1-1, with 7 bases that match TRBD1. Germline values: CDR1 MNHNS, CDR2 SASEGT. Trimming removed 5 bases from V and 1 base from J; junction bases left unmatched: 7. The length of the CDR3 is 15 residues.

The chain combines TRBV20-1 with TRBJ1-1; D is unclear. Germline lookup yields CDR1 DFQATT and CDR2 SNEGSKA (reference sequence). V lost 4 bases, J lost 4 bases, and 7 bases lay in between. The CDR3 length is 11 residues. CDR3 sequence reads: CSAIPGTEAFF. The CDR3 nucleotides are TGCAGTGCTATCCCAGGCACTGAAGCTTTCTTT.